The source of this T cell receptor (beta chain) is a study of beta chain features in type 1 diabetes. Study summary: Healthy donors and patients had similar age, gender and cell yields.

Study findings and constraints: Cells carrying high TCR expression could end up over-represented when cDNA is sequenced. The question left open here concerned HLA type influencing TCRB rearrangement. More deletions and fewer insertions at VDJ junctions were found in patients with type 1 diabetes.

All of the isolated RNA was reverse transcribed, so expressed TCRB transcripts were sequenced. Sequencing was performed with immunoSEQ multiplex PCR; in TCRdb, only in-frame clones are kept and a portion is missing. The table records about 320,000 clones, about 14% of them present only once. Concerning this clone itself: The antigen remains unidentified.

CDR3 length: 16 amino acids. The germline V gene encodes CDR1 SGHVS and CDR2 FQNEAQ. After removal of 5 bases from V and 0 bases from J, the junction contained 6 bases not matched to a gene. Sample: central memory CD4+ T cells from blood. The genes are TRBV7-8 and TRBJ1-3; 8 bases align to TRBD1. The TCR comes from a man in his thirties or forties in good health. In DNA, the CDR3 is TGTGCCAGCAGCCTGGGACAGGCGATCTCTGGAAACACCATATATTTT. This translates into CASSLGQAISGNTIYF.